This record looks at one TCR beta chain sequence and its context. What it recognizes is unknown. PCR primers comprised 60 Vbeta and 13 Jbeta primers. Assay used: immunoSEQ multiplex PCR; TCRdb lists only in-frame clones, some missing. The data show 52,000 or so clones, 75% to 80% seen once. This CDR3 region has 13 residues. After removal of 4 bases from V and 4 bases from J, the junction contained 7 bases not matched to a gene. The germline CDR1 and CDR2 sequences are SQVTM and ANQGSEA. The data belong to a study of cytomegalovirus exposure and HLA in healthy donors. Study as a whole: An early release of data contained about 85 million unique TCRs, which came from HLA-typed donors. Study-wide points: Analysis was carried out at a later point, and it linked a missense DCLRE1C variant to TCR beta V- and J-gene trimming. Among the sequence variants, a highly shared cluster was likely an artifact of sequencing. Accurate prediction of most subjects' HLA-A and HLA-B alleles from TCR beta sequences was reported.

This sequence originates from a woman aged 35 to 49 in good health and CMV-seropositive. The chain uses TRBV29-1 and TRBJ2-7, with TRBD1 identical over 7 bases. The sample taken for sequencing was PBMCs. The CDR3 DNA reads TGCAGCGTTGTTGATAGGGGGCAGTACGAGCAGTACTTC. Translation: CSVVDRGQYEQYF.